The 24 T cell receptor beta chains presented below share a single source sample, sequenced in a study of blood T cell repertoires in COVID-19. The assay was immunoSEQ multiplex PCR, and TCRdb's table has in-frame clones only and misses some. The sample carries about 250,000 clones, around nine tenths recorded once. Sequenced input: peripheral blood. These receptors came from a man older than 75 with acute or convalescent COVID-19.

V gene TRBV7-6 combines with J gene TRBJ1-4, with D possibly TRBD1 on 5 matching bases. The germline gives CDR1 SGHVS, CDR2 FNYEAQ. V lost 2 bases, J lost 3 bases, and 19 bases lay in between. The CDR3 has 18 residues. This chain's CDR3 is CASSLNLQGGMANEKLFF. CDR3 coding DNA: TGTGCCAGCAGCTTAAATTTGCAGGGCGGCATGGCTAATGAAAAACTGTTTTTT.

The V and J genes are TRBV19 and TRBJ2-1, with 9 bases fitting TRBD2. V trimming: 3 bases; J trimming: 9 bases; junction bases outside the gene matches: 9. CDR1 LNHDA and CDR2 SQIVND come from the germline V gene (reference sequence). The CDR3 totals 15 residues. DNA for the CDR3: TGTGCCAGTAGTATGAGTCGACTAGCGGTCCCTGAGCAGTTCTTC. Its protein product is CASSMSRLAVPEQFF. Looking up the rest from reference TRBV19 and TRBJ2-1 gives the full variable domain: DGGITQSPKYLFRKEGQNVTLSCEQNLNHDAMYWYRQDPGQGLRLIYYSQIVNDFQKGDIAEGYSVSREKKESFPLTVTSAQKNPTAFYLCASSMSRLAVPEQFFGPGTRLTVL.

The CDR3 DNA sequence: TGTGCCAGCAGCGAAAGTCCCCAGACAGGAGGAAACTATGGCTACACCTTC. Its protein is CASSESPQTGGNYGYTF. This sequence joins TRBV6-4 and TRBJ1-2; D may be TRBD1 (6 bases). CDR3 length: 17 amino acids. Trimming stripped 6 bases from V and 2 bases from J, with 22 bases between. Germline V gene sequence: CDR1 MRHNA, CDR2 SNTAGT.

This clone has only a few counts. The J gene is TRBJ1-5, the V gene TRBV28; the match to TRBD1 covers 9 bases. CDR1 MDHEN and CDR2 SYDVKM come from the germline V gene. This CDR3 is built from 18 residues. V was pared by 10 bases and J by 6 bases, with 22 bases of the junction left unmatched. The DNA of the CDR3 is TGTGCCACCCGAGAAGGAGGATCTGGGACAGGGTTCGGTCAGCCCCAGCATTTT. It codes for CATREGGSGTGFGQPQHF.

This chain links TRBV19 with TRBJ1-6; D is possibly TRBD1 (5 bases). V lost 5 bases and J 5 bases, leaving 13 bases between the germline ends. The CDR3 has 15 amino acids. CDR1 is LNHDA, CDR2 SQIVND, per germline (reference sequence). CDR3 DNA sequence: TGTGCCAGTAGTGTTGGTAGGGGCAATAATTCACCCCTCCACTTT. It specifies CASSVGRGNNSPLHF. Complete variable domain (other parts from reference TRBV19 and TRBJ1-6): DGGITQSPKYLFRKEGQNVTLSCEQNLNHDAMYWYRQDPGQGLRLIYYSQIVNDFQKGDIAEGYSVSREKKESFPLTVTSAQKNPTAFYLCASSVGRGNNSPLHFGNGTRLTVT.

V is TRBV11-3 and J is TRBJ1-1; a possible D gene is TRBD1 (6 bases). V lost 4 bases, J lost 1 base, and 7 bases lay in between. This CDR3 has 13 residues. CDR1 is SGHNT, CDR2 YENEEA, per germline. The CDR3 coding sequence is TGTGCCAGCAGCTGGGACACGAACACTGAAGCTTTCTTT. Its protein product is CASSWDTNTEAFF.

The V call is TRBV7-2, the J call TRBJ2-5, with 9 positions matching TRBD2. The V gene's germline CDR1 is SGHTA and CDR2 FQGNSA. The V segment lost 1 base and the J segment 2 bases; nucleotides outside the gene matches: 5. The CDR3 contains 16 residues. This chain's CDR3 is CASSLGSSGKQETQYF. The CDR3 region has the DNA TGTGCCAGCAGCTTAGGGTCTAGCGGGAAACAAGAGACCCAGTACTTC.

This chain joins TRBV28 and TRBJ2-1; D is perhaps TRBD2 (6 bases). Germline V lookup: CDR1 MDHEN, CDR2 SYDVKM. V was cut by 7 bases and J by 5 bases, with 15 bases left in between. This CDR3 is 14 amino acids long. CDR3 in DNA: TGTGCCAGCATCCGGTGGGGGGTGGACAATGAGCAGTTCTTC. Protein product: CASIRWGVDNEQFF.

This clone has just a few counts. The V and J genes are TRBV3-1 (or the pseudogene TRBV3-2) and TRBJ1-5, with 9 bases lining up with TRBD1. CDR3 length: 14 amino acids. J gave up 5 bases and V 4 bases, and 3 bases lay outside the gene matches. The germline CDR1 and CDR2 sequences are LGHDT and YNNKEL (reference sequence). For the CDR3, the DNA is TGTGCCAGCAGCCCCCGGACAGGGGATCAGCCCCAGCATTTT. This sequence encodes CASSPRTGDQPQHF.

The chain couples TRBV7-9 to TRBJ1-1, with a tentative D call TRBD1 (6 bases). The CDR3 runs 13 residues. Germline V gives CDR1 SEHNR, CDR2 FQNEAQ (reference sequence). Between the trimmed V and J ends, which lost 5 bases and 1 base, there was a span of 8 bases. The CDR3 DNA reads TGTGCCAGCAGCCGCAGGGGGAACACTGAAGCTTTCTTT. Encoded protein: CASSRRGNTEAFF. The whole variable domain, filled in from reference TRBV7-9 and TRBJ1-1, reads DTGVSQNPRHKITKRGQNVTFRCDPISEHNRLYWYRQTLGQGPEFLTYFQNEAQLEKSRLLSDRFSAERPKGSFSTLEIQRTEQGDSAMYLCASSRRGNTEAFFGQGTRLTVV.

The chain joins TRBV7-9 to TRBJ1-3; D gene uncertain. Germline CDR1 and CDR2: SEHNR and FQNEAQ (reference sequence). This CDR3 spans 14 amino acids. Between the trimmed V and J ends, which lost 4 bases and 0 bases, there was a span of 7 bases. The CDR3 nucleotides are TGTGCCAGCAGCTCCTCCCTCTCTGGAAACACCATATATTTT. This codes for CASSSSLSGNTIYF. Filled out from reference TRBV7-9 and TRBJ1-3, the complete variable domain reads DTGVSQNPRHKITKRGQNVTFRCDPISEHNRLYWYRQTLGQGPEFLTYFQNEAQLEKSRLLSDRFSAERPKGSFSTLEIQRTEQGDSAMYLCASSSSLSGNTIYFGEGSWLTVV.

The gene calls are TRBV4-1 and TRBJ2-3; no reliable D call. V was shortened by 1 base and J by 2 bases, with 10 bases between the two germline ends. The germline V gene has CDR1 MGHRA and CDR2 YSYEKL. This CDR3 contains 15 residues. The CDR3 sequence: CASSQGLVYTDTQYF. The CDR3 DNA follows: TGCGCCAGCAGCCAAGGTCTCGTATACACAGATACGCAGTATTTT.

The chain joins TRBV6-6 to TRBJ1-5, with 7 bases fitting TRBD1. CDR3 length equals 15 residues. Trimming removed 8 bases from V and 3 bases from J; junction bases left unmatched: 10. Looked up from germline, CDR1 is MNHNY and CDR2 is SVGAGI (reference sequence). Here the CDR3 reads CASQNIGQVNQPQHF. As DNA, the CDR3 is TGTGCCAGCCAGAACATCGGACAGGTCAATCAGCCCCAGCATTTT.

The rearrangement joins TRBV3-1 (or the pseudogene TRBV3-2) to TRBJ1-2, with D possibly TRBD1 on 5 matching bases. CDR1 and CDR2 from the germline V gene are LGHDT and YNNKEL (reference sequence). Between the trimmed V and J ends, which lost 0 bases and 7 bases, there was a span of 12 bases. The CDR3 is 14 residues long. The chain's CDR3 is CASSQDRDWGGYTF. CDR3 in DNA: TGTGCCAGCAGCCAAGATAGGGACTGGGGTGGCTACACCTTC.

The V gene is TRBV18, the J gene TRBJ1-2, with no clear D. CDR1 is KGHSH, CDR2 LQKENI, per germline. V was cut by 2 bases and J by 4 bases, with 14 bases left in between. This CDR3 spans 15 amino acids. The CDR3 DNA follows: TGTGCCAGCTCACCAGAGGTGAGGGTTTTCTATGGCTACACCTTC. It specifies CASSPEVRVFYGYTF.

The gene calls are TRBV5-1 and TRBJ2-7; D perhaps matches TRBD2 (6 bases). Trimming stripped 0 bases from V and 7 bases from J, with 14 bases between. Germline lookup yields CDR1 SGHRS and CDR2 YFSETQ. The CDR3 spans 14 residues. CDR3 sequence reads: CASSLDGRVGEQYF. The CDR3 nucleotides are TGCGCCAGCAGCTTGGACGGGAGAGTGGGGGAGCAGTACTTC.

The chain employs TRBV7-6 and TRBJ2-1, with TRBD2 matching 14 bases. The CDR3 runs to 16 residues. Germline V gene data show CDR1 as SGHVS and CDR2 as FNYEAQ. With 0 bases clipped from V and 9 bases from J, the junction kept 4 bases outside the gene matches. The CDR3: CASSLAGLAGEFEQFF. The CDR3 coding sequence is TGTGCCAGCAGCTTAGCGGGACTAGCGGGAGAGTTTGAGCAGTTCTTC.

This chain links TRBV28 with TRBJ2-7, with D perhaps TRBD1 (6 bases). Germline CDR1 and CDR2: MDHEN and SYDVKM. V was shortened by 6 bases and J by 1 base, with 22 bases between the two germline ends. The length of the CDR3 is 17 residues. DNA for the CDR3: TGTGCCAGCAGCTATCCGCTCGGACAGACCTTATCCTACGAGCAGTACTTC. It codes for CASSYPLGQTLSYEQYF.

The chain links TRBV7-2 to TRBJ2-5; a possible D gene is TRBD2 (6 bases). This CDR3 is 13 amino acids long. The germline V and J ends were trimmed by 5 bases and 5 bases, with 12 bases remaining between them. CDR1 and CDR2 (germline): SGHTA, FQGNSA. This CDR3 reads CASSPAGSETQYF. CDR3 coding DNA: TGTGCCAGCAGCCCTGCGGGATCGGAGACCCAGTACTTC. Full variable domain (missing parts from reference TRBV7-2 and TRBJ2-5): GAGVSQSPSNKVTEKGKDVELRCDPISGHTALYWYRQSLGQGLEFLIYFQGNSAPDKSGLPSDRFSAERTGGSVSTLTIQRTQQEDSAVYLCASSPAGSETQYFGPGTRLLVL.

The J gene is TRBJ1-4, the V gene TRBV29-1; 9 bases map to TRBD1. The germline CDR1 and CDR2 sequences are SQVTM and ANQGSEA. There are 14 residues in the CDR3. V lost 6 bases to trimming and J lost 7 bases; unmatched junction nucleotides: 9. The CDR3 DNA sequence: TGCAGCGTGGGGGACAGGGTGAACGGTGAAAAACTGTTTTTT. This encodes CSVGDRVNGEKLFF. The full variable domain, rest sourced from reference TRBV29-1 and TRBJ1-4, is SAVISQKPSRDICQRGTSLTIQCQVDSQVTMMFWYRQQPGQSLTLIATANQGSEATYESGFVIDKFPISRPNLTFSTLTVSNMSPEDSSIYLCSVGDRVNGEKLFFGSGTQLSVL.

This clone has only a few counts. The chain uses TRBV10-3 and TRBJ1-2; D is unclear. V lost 0 bases to trimming and J lost 4 bases, with 9 bases between them. In germline, CDR1 is ENHRY, CDR2 SYGVKD. The CDR3 loop spans 14 amino acids. Here the CDR3 reads CAISESERIYGYTF. The CDR3 nucleotides are TGTGCCATCAGTGAGTCTGAGAGGATCTATGGCTACACCTTC.

The chain combines TRBV2 with TRBJ1-4, with TRBD1 identical over 10 bases. In germline, CDR1 is SNHLY, CDR2 FYNNEI. After removal of 6 bases from V and 8 bases from J, the junction contained 9 bases not matched to a gene. CDR3 length: 15 residues. The CDR3 is CASRGQGPPREKLFF. In DNA form, the CDR3 reads TGTGCCAGCAGGGGACAGGGGCCCCCGAGGGAAAAACTGTTTTTT.

The chain combines TRBV19 with TRBJ2-2; D remains unclear. This CDR3 is 12 amino acids long. Germline lookup yields CDR1 LNHDA and CDR2 SQIVND (reference sequence). Trimming cost V 3 bases and J 4 bases, with 3 bases left between them. CDR3 DNA: TGTGCCAGTAGTATTCGCACCGGGGAGCTGTTTTTT. This codes for CASSIRTGELFF.

This CDR3 reads CASSLSGHRKKEAFF. The CDR3 DNA is TGTGCCAGCAGTTTATCGGGACACCGAAAAAAGGAAGCTTTCTTT. This chain joins TRBV28 and TRBJ1-1; D possibly corresponds to TRBD1 (6 bases). The CDR3 is 15 residues long. In germline, CDR1 is MDHEN, CDR2 SYDVKM. Trimming shortened V by 1 base and J by 8 bases, and 17 bases separated the two germline ends.